This entry lists 22 T cell receptor beta chains sequenced from one sample in a study of blood T cell repertoires in COVID-19. Data came from immunoSEQ multiplex PCR; TCRdb stores just in-frame clones and leaves some out. The table records about 89,000 clones, more than 60% of them present only once. The sequenced sample consisted of peripheral blood. The receptors derive from a human donor in a cohort sampled during active COVID-19.

V usage is TRBV9 and J usage is TRBJ1-5, with no clear D. Germline V gene lookup returns CDR1 SGDLS and CDR2 YYNGEE. This CDR3 is built from 15 residues. Trimming removed 0 bases at V and 2 bases at J, with 9 bases between. CDR3 protein: CASSVGSGGNQPQHF. The CDR3 bases are TGTGCCAGCAGCGTAGGCTCCGGGGGCAATCAGCCCCAGCATTTT. The variable domain in full, completed from reference TRBV9 and TRBJ1-5, reads DSGVTQTPKHLITATGQRVTLRCSPRSGDLSVYWYQQSLDQGLQFLIQYYNGEERAKGNILERFSAQQFPDLHSELNLSSLELGDSALYFCASSVGSGGNQPQHFGDGTRLSIL.

The chain carries TRBV28 and TRBJ1-2; D is uncertain. This CDR3 region has 17 residues. Germline V gene data show CDR1 as MDHEN and CDR2 as SYDVKM. Trimming removed 4 bases at V and 3 bases at J, with 21 bases between. Here the CDR3 DNA reads TGTGCCAGCAGTTCAGACCTCGGTACAAGGAGGGACTATGGCTACACCTTC. Protein product: CASSSDLGTRRDYGYTF.

This sequence joins TRBV27 and TRBJ1-2; 9 bases are a match to TRBD1. This CDR3 spans 12 amino acids. The V gene end was trimmed by 9 bases and the J gene end by 10 bases; junction bases not matched to a gene: 9. Germline loops: CDR1 MNHEY, CDR2 SMNVEV (reference sequence). CDR3 coding DNA: TGTGCCAGTTCGGACAGGGGTTTGGTCTACACCTTC. Translating gives CASSDRGLVYTF.

The chain recombines TRBV19 with TRBJ2-5; 7 bases are a match to TRBD1. Germline V lookup: CDR1 LNHDA, CDR2 SQIVND (reference sequence). V dropped 5 bases and J dropped 2; count of bases not matched to a gene: 5. The CDR3 spans 14 residues. The DNA for the CDR3 is TGTGCCAGTAGTGATGGGACAGAACAAGAGACCCAGTACTTC. It specifies CASSDGTEQETQYF.

This chain joins TRBV6-6 and TRBJ1-2; D remains ambiguous. V lost 8 bases and J lost 7, with 20 bases in between. Germline-derived CDR1 and CDR2 are MNHNY and SVGAGI (reference sequence). The CDR3 is made up of 14 amino acids. In nucleotides, the CDR3 is TGTGCCAGCCTTACCAAGACCGCGGGCGGTGGCTACACCTTC. Residues: CASLTKTAGGGYTF.

This chain links TRBV27 with TRBJ2-7; maybe TRBD1 (6 bases). This CDR3 spans 13 amino acids. Germline CDR1 and CDR2: MNHEY and SMNVEV (reference sequence). V lost 3 bases to trimming and J lost 6 bases, with 12 bases between them. CDR3 DNA: TGTGCCAGCAGTTTCGGCAGGGGCGCCGAGCAGTACTTC. Residues: CASSFGRGAEQYF.

This sequence joins TRBV12-3 or TRBV12-4 and TRBJ2-5; no definite D call. This CDR3 comprises 13 residues. Trimming left V 5 bases short and J 5 bases short, with 12 bases between. This CDR3 reads CASSQYERETQYF. The CDR3 region has the DNA TGTGCCAGCAGTCAATACGAGAGGGAGACCCAGTACTTC.

The CDR3 sequence: CASSFGLAGRAEQYF. In DNA, the CDR3 is TGTGCCAGCAGCTTTGGACTAGCGGGACGGGCCGAGCAGTACTTC. The V and J genes are TRBV7-2 and TRBJ2-7; TRBD2 agrees at 12 bases. Losses at the gene ends were 3 bases for V and 6 bases for J; bases not matched to a gene: 6. This CDR3 is built from 15 residues. Per germline, CDR1 SGHTA and CDR2 FQGNSA.

This chain links TRBV11-1 with TRBJ1-6, with a tentative D call TRBD1 (5 bases). This CDR3 spans 14 amino acids. Per the germline V gene, CDR1 is SGHAT and CDR2 is FQDESV (reference sequence). V lost 3 bases to trimming and J lost 8 bases, with 11 bases between them. CDR3 in amino acids: CASSLAQGYSPLHF. In DNA form, the CDR3 reads TGTGCCAGCAGCTTGGCGCAGGGTTATTCACCCCTCCACTTT.

This chain links TRBV7-3 with TRBJ2-7; 8 positions agree with TRBD2. The J segment lost 2 bases and the V segment lost 4 bases, leaving 10 bases of the junction unmatched. The CDR3 has 16 amino acids. In germline, CDR1 is SGHTA, CDR2 FQGTGA. The DNA of the CDR3 is TGTGCCAGCAGCTCCACCTGGACTAGCCGGACCTACGAGCAGTACTTC. This codes for CASSSTWTSRTYEQYF.

The chain recombines TRBV11-2 with TRBJ2-1; possibly TRBD1 for D (6 bases). The V and J ends lost 5 bases and 7 bases respectively, with 9 bases between them. Germline loops: CDR1 SGHAT, CDR2 FQNNGV. This CDR3 has 12 residues. The CDR3 here is CASSETGNEQFF. The CDR3 DNA sequence: TGTGCCAGCAGCGAAACAGGGAATGAGCAGTTCTTC. Looking up the rest from reference TRBV11-2 and TRBJ2-1 gives the full variable domain: EAGVAQSPRYKIIEKRQSVAFWCNPISGHATLYWYQQILGQGPKLLIQFQNNGVVDDSQLPKDRFSAERLKGVDSTLKIQPAKLEDSAVYLCASSETGNEQFFGPGTRLTVL.

The chain employs TRBV19 and TRBJ2-7, with D hard to call. Germline values: CDR1 LNHDA, CDR2 SQIVND (reference sequence). V was shortened by 0 bases and J by 5 bases, with 11 bases between the two germline ends. CDR3 size: 14 residues. The CDR3 region is CASSIDHRLHEQYF. The CDR3 region has the DNA TGTGCCAGTAGTATAGACCATCGACTCCACGAGCAGTACTTC.

J is TRBJ1-2 and V is TRBV15; D gene uncertain. Between the trimmed V and J ends, which lost 0 bases and 6 bases, there was a span of 11 bases. Germline CDR1 and CDR2: LNHNV and YYDKDF (reference sequence). This CDR3 contains 14 residues. The CDR3 DNA follows: TGTGCCACCAGCAGAGATGTTGCGGGCGATGGCTACACCTTC. It translates to CATSRDVAGDGYTF.

This clone was observed a handful of times. V and J are TRBV6-2 or TRBV6-3 and TRBJ1-5; a possible D gene is TRBD1 (5 bases). The CDR3 is 18 amino acids. Germline CDR1 reads MNHEY; CDR2 reads SVGEGT. V was clipped by 3 bases and J by 5 bases, with 23 bases between them. The CDR3 spells CASSYPALGRAPYQPQHF. CDR3 sequence (DNA): TGTGCCAGCAGTTATCCCGCCCTCGGCAGGGCCCCCTATCAGCCCCAGCATTTT.

V is TRBV27 and J is TRBJ2-7; D not resolved. V was trimmed by 2 bases and J by 6 bases, leaving 5 bases between them. The CDR3 has 11 residues. Germline values: CDR1 MNHEY, CDR2 SMNVEV (reference sequence). The CDR3 DNA follows: TGTGCCAGCAGTTTAGGCCTCGAGCAGTACTTC. Translating gives CASSLGLEQYF.

The chain uses TRBV2 and TRBJ1-1, with 7 positions matching TRBD1. CDR1 is SNHLY, CDR2 FYNNEI, per germline. Trimming removed 5 bases from V and 0 bases from J; junction bases left unmatched: 6. The CDR3 contains 15 residues. The CDR3 here is CASSFRTGLNTEAFF. CDR3 DNA sequence: TGTGCCAGCAGTTTCCGGACAGGCTTGAACACTGAAGCTTTCTTT. Looking up the rest from reference TRBV2 and TRBJ1-1 gives the full variable domain: EPEVTQTPSHQVTQMGQEVILRCVPISNHLYFYWYRQILGQKVEFLVSFYNNEISEKSEIFDDQFSVERPDGSNFTLKIRSTKLEDSAMYFCASSFRTGLNTEAFFGQGTRLTVV.

The chain carries TRBV15 and TRBJ2-3; possibly TRBD2 for D (5 bases). V lost 1 base, J lost 2 bases, and 10 bases lay in between. The V gene's germline CDR1 is LNHNV and CDR2 YYDKDF (reference sequence). The CDR3 loop spans 15 amino acids. The CDR3 DNA is TGTGCCACCAGCAGAGTCGGGGAAATCACAGATACGCAGTATTTT. It yields the protein CATSRVGEITDTQYF.

The rearrangement links TRBV30 to TRBJ1-2, with D perhaps matching TRBD1 (5 bases). Germline loops: CDR1 GTSNPN, CDR2 SVGIG (reference sequence). Trimming stripped 2 bases from V and 8 bases from J, with 12 bases between. The CDR3 spans 12 residues. In DNA form, the CDR3 reads TGTGCCTGGAGTTTGACAGCTAAGGGCTACACCTTC. This translates into CAWSLTAKGYTF.

V is TRBV4-3 and J is TRBJ1-3; 7 bases line up with TRBD1. There are 15 residues in the CDR3. The germline V gene has CDR1 LGHNA and CDR2 YSLEER. Losses at the gene ends were 3 bases for V and 0 bases for J; bases not matched to a gene: 2. The CDR3: CASSQGQISGNTIYF. CDR3 DNA sequence: TGCGCCAGCAGCCAGGGACAGATCTCTGGAAACACCATATATTTT.

The rearrangement joins TRBV28 to TRBJ2-7, with 14 bases matching TRBD2. Germline assignment: CDR1 MDHEN and CDR2 SYDVKM. With 4 bases clipped from V and 9 bases from J, the junction kept 8 bases outside the gene matches. The CDR3 is 15 amino acids. Here the CDR3 DNA reads TGTGCCAGCAGTTCGTCGGGACTAGCGGGAGTTGGGCAGTACTTC. This sequence encodes CASSSSGLAGVGQYF.

V usage is TRBV7-2 and J usage is TRBJ2-3; D is perhaps TRBD2 (5 bases). The CDR3 sequence is 19 residues long. CDR1 and CDR2 (germline): SGHTA, FQGNSA. V shed 6 bases and J shed 6 bases, with 31 bases lying between them. This CDR3 reads CASRPAFFGMRERADTQYF. The CDR3 nucleotides read TGTGCCAGCAGGCCAGCATTCTTTGGGATGAGGGAAAGGGCTGATACGCAGTATTTT.

CDR3 loop: CASSYGLAGGPVTDTQYF. The CDR3 DNA reads as TGTGCCAGCAGTTACGGACTAGCGGGAGGGCCTGTCACAGATACGCAGTATTTT. V gene TRBV28 combines with J gene TRBJ2-3; 15 nucleotides agree with TRBD2. CDR3 length equals 18 residues. V lost 4 bases, J lost 2 bases, and 7 bases stayed unmatched. Germline lookup yields CDR1 MDHEN and CDR2 SYDVKM.